Given below is one T cell receptor (beta chain) in context. Participants were placed into cohorts based on the clinical history they reported. The authors' processing: Reference gene primer amplification gave estimated nucleated cell counts. TCRdb's table, derived via immunoSEQ multiplex PCR, lists solely in-frame clones and lacks some. V, J and clone size reflect that table, while D and trimming were determined from the DNA. The sample holds approximately 260,000 clones, under 90% seen once. This record comes from a study of blood T cell repertoires in COVID-19. Study at large: The analysed material was cDNA or gDNA that came from T cells, B-cell-depleted T cells, or PBMCs.

Germline lookup yields CDR1 SGHTS and CDR2 YDEGEE. The CDR3 contains 17 residues. The V segment lost 4 bases and the J segment 0 bases; nucleotides outside the gene matches: 7. The sequencing sample was made of PBMCs or T cells enriched from blood (not recorded which). The source is a man aged 25-40 years with acute COVID-19. The chain combines TRBV5-8 with TRBJ1-4, with 9 nucleotides matching TRBD1. CDR3 in amino acids: CASSRGQGPATNEKLFF. CDR3 DNA sequence: TGTGCCAGCAGCCGAGGACAGGGGCCGGCAACTAATGAAAAACTGTTTTTT.